A selection of T cell receptor beta chains follows, all from one sample in a study of blood T cell repertoires in COVID-19. Profiled with immunoSEQ multiplex PCR; TCRdb holds only in-frame clones, not every one. Of 65,000 to 80,000 clones listed, 90% are singletons. The sample was peripheral blood. Every receptor here comes from a human donor in a cohort sampled during active COVID-19. Each CDR3 is given with its conserved first and last residue. Some rows have no size entry. The others give once, few or many, or a class for an expanded clone.

clone_size,v_call,j_call,cdr3_aa
NA,TRBV6-6,TRBJ1-4,CASSPGQGGGPNEKLFF
few,TRBV6-1,TRBJ1-6,CASSEEGTDNSPLHF
NA,TRBV19,TRBJ1-6,CASLGTGRNSPLHF
NA,TRBV28,TRBJ2-2,CASSLFLVSRNTGELFF
NA,TRBV5-1,TRBJ2-7,CASSPRQGGAYEQYF
NA,TRBV2,TRBJ1-2,CASSYSTGGYTF
NA,TRBV29-1,TRBJ2-1,CSVELARNNEQFF
NA,TRBV7-2,TRBJ2-1,CASSLGGGRGNEQFF
NA,TRBV19,TRBJ1-5,CASSIVRDRGQPQHF
NA,TRBV5-4,TRBJ2-3,CASEGDRGAPEDTQYF
NA,TRBV5-1,TRBJ1-1,CASSLVGQWDTEAFF
NA,TRBV6-2/TRBV6-3,TRBJ2-1,CASSTSPGLSYNEQFF
NA,TRBV5-4,TRBJ2-5,CASSWVTGNQETQYF
NA,TRBV4-1,TRBJ1-6,CASSQLGQGYITYNSPLHF
NA,TRBV6-2/TRBV6-3,TRBJ2-1,CASSQLRNEQFF
NA,TRBV29-1,TRBJ1-3,CSVYTVSGNTIYF
NA,TRBV28,TRBJ2-4,CASSPGTGGLGAKNIQYF
once,TRBV4-3,TRBJ1-2,CASSLTPGTGYYSYGYTF
NA,TRBV6-6,TRBJ1-2,CASSYPGQGRDGYTF
NA,TRBV6-6,TRBJ1-2,CASSYRAGTNYGYTF
NA,TRBV5-1,TRBJ2-1,CASSSGTDYNEQFF
NA,TRBV6-1,TRBJ2-7,CASSEALAGVGEQYF
NA,TRBV19,TRBJ2-7,CASSAGLAGDYEQYF
NA,TRBV12-3/TRBV12-4,TRBJ1-1,CASNRGLEAFF
NA,TRBV25-1,TRBJ2-7,CASSGRNDYEQYF
NA,TRBV4-2,TRBJ2-1,CASSQEGLASLDEQFF
NA,TRBV7-2,TRBJ2-3,CASSFDRGGTDTQYF
NA,TRBV2,TRBJ1-4,CASTRVPGEKLFF
NA,TRBV5-6,TRBJ2-7,CASSKDRAKGYEQYF
NA,TRBV5-1,TRBJ2-7,CASSLGTVYEQYF
NA,TRBV7-9,TRBJ2-1,CASSTSGQLLGSSYNEQFF
NA,TRBV3-1/TRBV3-2,TRBJ2-2,CASSHAWTGDSGELFF
NA,TRBV5-1,TRBJ2-7,CASYSGRNEQYF
NA,TRBV4-1,TRBJ2-2,CASSPTGEREGRTGELFF
NA,TRBV27,TRBJ2-5,CASSFREQETQYF
NA,TRBV7-8,TRBJ2-3,CASSLALDTQYF
NA,TRBV4-3,TRBJ1-1,CASSQVPRENTEAFF
once,TRBV7-2,TRBJ1-6,CASSPRVSYNSPLHF
NA,TRBV7-3,TRBJ2-2,CASSRGGTGELFF
NA,TRBV21-1,TRBJ2-1,CASSTRAGTIRGEQFF